The clone carrying this T cell receptor beta chain was recorded a few times. The data were taken from a study of ipilimumab plus nivolumab after autologous stem cell transplantation. Profiling relied on immunoSEQ multiplex PCR, and the TCRdb table lists in-frame clones only, not all of them. This table has about 920 clones, roughly 73% appearing once. Germline assignment: CDR1 ENHRY and CDR2 SYGVKD. The CDR3 is 13 residues long. Trimming took 0 bases from V and 7 from J, leaving 9 bases between them. This chain connects TRBV10-3 to TRBJ1-2; unclear D gene. The TCR originated in a male donor with primary mediastinal lymphoma. The source was PBMCs, collected in a trial of ipilimumab plus nivolumab as post-transplant consolidation. The DNA for the CDR3 is TGTGCCATCAGTGAGTCAAGGGATTTTGGCTACACCTTC. Amino acids: CAISESRDFGYTF.